What follows are 22 T cell receptor beta chains derived from one specimen sequenced in a study of control samples from healthy donors and cancer patients (TCRdb year 2020). The library was built by means of the immunoSEQ multiplex PCR assay. TCRdb provides this immuneACCESS table in a form limited to in-frame rearrangements. Some clones are lacking; in checked studies, under half of them reflect an unresolved V gene, and why the rest are absent is not known. This sample has fewer than 200,000 clones in its table, and roughly 90% of those were observed once. Jointly, the top ten make up approximately 12% of the sample. The source material was blood. These receptors originate from a man between 25 and 39 years old in good health.

This sequence joins TRBV5-6 and TRBJ1-2; D is perhaps TRBD1 (5 bases). Germline lookup yields CDR1 SGHDT and CDR2 YYEEEE. The CDR3 is 13 amino acids. The V and J ends lost 6 bases and 4 bases respectively, with 13 bases between them. CDR3 coding DNA: TGTGCCAGCACCATGACAGCACCCTATGGCTACACCTTC. Encoded protein: CASTMTAPYGYTF.

The genes are TRBV7-6 and TRBJ2-3; D is perhaps TRBD1 or TRBD2 (5 bases each). This CDR3 has 19 residues. V lost 3 bases to trimming and J lost 3 bases, with 25 bases between them. The V gene's germline CDR1 is SGHVS and CDR2 FNYEAQ. This CDR3 is CASSLAPWGSISGTDTQYF. The CDR3 DNA sequence: TGTGCCAGCAGCTTGGCCCCTTGGGGGTCGATTAGTGGTACAGATACGCAGTATTTT.

This sequence joins TRBV5-1 and TRBJ1-1, with TRBD1 as a possible D gene (5 bases). Trimming pared 0 bases from V and 5 bases from J, leaving 8 bases between. The CDR3 is 13 amino acids. Per the germline V gene, CDR1 is SGHRS and CDR2 is YFSETQ. CDR3: CASSLGRGTEAFF. The DNA for the CDR3 is TGCGCCAGCAGCTTGGGGCGGGGGACTGAAGCTTTCTTT.

The J gene is TRBJ2-1, the V gene TRBV18, with TRBD2 identical over 12 bases. The CDR3 runs 18 residues. From germline, CDR1 is KGHSH and CDR2 LQKENI. Trimming at V came to 2 bases and at J to 3 bases, leaving 8 bases not matched to a gene. CDR3 sequence reads: CASSPKGLAGKDYNEQFF. Written as DNA, the CDR3 is TGTGCCAGCTCACCAAAAGGACTAGCGGGAAAAGACTACAATGAGCAGTTCTTC.

This chain uses TRBV3-1 (or the pseudogene TRBV3-2) with TRBJ2-5; TRBD1 might be the D (6 bases). V was pared by 3 bases and J by 4 bases, with 9 bases between. Germline CDR1 and CDR2: LGHDT and YNNKEL (reference sequence). CDR3 length: 13 residues. Written as DNA, the CDR3 is TGTGCCAGCAGCCAGAGGGGGTCAGAGACCCAGTACTTC. Its protein product is CASSQRGSETQYF.

The J gene is TRBJ2-3, the V gene TRBV18; D assignment may be TRBD1 or TRBD2 (5 bases each). V was shortened by 3 bases and J by 5 bases, with 9 bases between the two germline ends. The CDR3 sequence is 13 residues long. Germline V gives CDR1 KGHSH, CDR2 LQKENI. The CDR3 DNA reads as TGTGCCAGCTCACCCGGGGCGGGAGATACGCAGTATTTT. This translates into CASSPGAGDTQYF.

This clone is a singleton in its sample. The CDR3 reads CASRRGDTEAFF. CDR3 sequence (DNA): TGCGCCAGCAGACGAGGGGACACTGAAGCTTTCTTT. The chain joins TRBV5-1 to TRBJ1-1; the D gene is possibly TRBD1 (5 bases). Per the germline V gene, CDR1 is SGHRS and CDR2 is YFSETQ. CDR3 size: 12 residues. Trimming left V 5 bases short and J 3 bases short, with 8 bases between.

CDR3 protein: CASSQVGGPGTEAFF. CDR3 in DNA: TGTGCCAGCAGCCAAGTAGGGGGGCCAGGAACTGAAGCTTTCTTT. The chain combines TRBV3-1 (or the pseudogene TRBV3-2) with TRBJ1-1; possibly TRBD1 for D (6 bases). CDR3 length: 15 amino acids. V was trimmed by 1 base and J by 5 bases, leaving 14 bases between them. The V gene's germline CDR1 is LGHDT and CDR2 YNNKEL (reference sequence).

The V call is TRBV5-1, the J call TRBJ1-3; TRBD1 aligns across 8 bases. Germline V lookup: CDR1 SGHRS, CDR2 YFSETQ. The trim removed 7 bases at V and 4 bases at J, leaving 7 bases unmatched. The CDR3 is 14 residues long. The chain's CDR3 is CASRLGDRGNTIYF. CDR3 nucleotide sequence: TGCGCCAGCCGACTCGGGGACAGGGGAAACACCATATATTTT.

This chain uses TRBV20-1 with TRBJ2-7; D not certain. Germline V gives CDR1 DFQATT, CDR2 SNEGSKA (reference sequence). The CDR3 extends over 12 amino acids. The germline V and J ends were trimmed by 3 bases and 3 bases, with 9 bases remaining between them. The CDR3 DNA reads TGCAGTGCTAGTAGGACCGACTACGAGCAGTACTTC. Translated, it gives CSASRTDYEQYF.

The V gene is TRBV27, the J gene TRBJ2-1; tentative D call: TRBD2 (6 bases). V was clipped by 6 bases and J by 10 bases, with 16 bases between them. This CDR3 is built from 13 residues. Looked up from germline, CDR1 is MNHEY and CDR2 is SMNVEV (reference sequence). CDR3 bases: TGTGCCAGCAGGGATGAACAGACTAGAGAGCAGTTCTTC. Protein: CASRDEQTREQFF.

This chain links TRBV29-1 with TRBJ1-2; D remains unclear. Trimming shortened V by 7 bases and J by 7 bases, and 4 bases separated the two germline ends. Germline V gives CDR1 SQVTM, CDR2 ANQGSEA. The CDR3 extends over 8 amino acids. The CDR3 spells CSATGYTF. In DNA form, the CDR3 reads TGCAGCGCCACTGGCTACACCTTC.

This chain uses TRBV28 with TRBJ1-2; TRBD1 is a possible D gene (5 bases). The CDR3 has 16 amino acids. V was cut by 8 bases and J by 4 bases, with 23 bases left in between. The germline CDR1 and CDR2 sequences are MDHEN and SYDVKM. The CDR3: CASSGGTLLAGYGYTF. For the CDR3, the DNA is TGTGCCAGCTCGGGGGGGACCCTCCTTGCCGGCTATGGCTACACCTTC.

This rearrangement joins TRBV5-1 to TRBJ2-3; TRBD2 agrees at 10 bases. After removal of 4 bases from V and 1 base from J, the junction contained 0 bases not matched to a gene. The CDR3 is 14 residues long. The germline gives CDR1 SGHRS, CDR2 YFSETQ. The chain's CDR3 is CASSTSGGTDTQYF. CDR3 DNA sequence: TGCGCCAGCAGCACTAGCGGGGGCACAGATACGCAGTATTTT.

The chain is built from TRBV6-5 and TRBJ2-7, with 9 nucleotides matching TRBD2. The length of the CDR3 is 15 residues. Trimming at V came to 8 bases and at J to 3 bases, leaving 11 bases not matched to a gene. Germline V lookup: CDR1 MNHEY, CDR2 SVGAGI. The CDR3 protein is CASEVAGDAYYEQYF. In nucleotides, the CDR3 is TGTGCCAGCGAGGTAGCGGGAGATGCTTACTACGAGCAGTACTTC.

V is TRBV28 and J is TRBJ1-5; 9 bases line up with TRBD1. The trim removed 2 bases at V and 1 base at J, leaving 0 bases unmatched. Germline V CDR1 and CDR2: MDHEN, SYDVKM. The CDR3 contains 15 residues. The CDR3, as DNA: TGTGCCAGCAGTTTAGGACAGGGGAGCAATCAGCCCCAGCATTTT. It yields the protein CASSLGQGSNQPQHF.

This chain joins TRBV2 and TRBJ2-1; a possible D gene is TRBD2 (5 bases). The length of the CDR3 is 16 residues. The germline V gene has CDR1 SNHLY and CDR2 FYNNEI. The V end was cut by 8 bases, the J end by 4 bases, with 21 bases between. CDR3 sequence: CASLTLEGGQYNEQFF. Written as DNA, the CDR3 is TGTGCCAGCCTTACCCTCGAGGGCGGGCAGTACAATGAGCAGTTCTTC.

CDR3 sequence: CASSPRGGWVGSYNEQFF. The CDR3 DNA reads TGTGCCAGCAGCCCACGAGGTGGGTGGGTGGGCTCCTACAATGAGCAGTTCTTC. The chain recombines TRBV7-8 with TRBJ2-1; no clear D gene. CDR3 length: 18 residues. V was shortened by 5 bases and J by 0 bases, with 20 bases between the two germline ends. Germline V gene sequence: CDR1 SGHVS, CDR2 FQNEAQ.

The chain is built from TRBV7-9 and TRBJ2-2; possible D gene TRBD1, 5 bases. The germline V gene encodes CDR1 SEHNR and CDR2 FQNEAQ (reference sequence). V was cut by 0 bases and J by 7 bases, with 15 bases left in between. This CDR3 spans 16 amino acids. The CDR3 sequence: CASSLAAPLRGGELFF. The CDR3 nucleotides read TGTGCCAGCAGCTTAGCGGCACCACTAAGGGGCGGGGAGCTGTTTTTT.

This clone was counted many times. The chain recombines TRBV11-2 with TRBJ2-1; TRBD1 agrees at 11 bases. With V trimmed by 5 bases and J by 7 bases, 10 bases remained unmatched. The CDR3 extends over 16 amino acids. Per germline, CDR1 SGHAT and CDR2 FQNNGV. The CDR3 bases are TGTGCCAGCAGCGTCGGACAGGGGGCGGCTTCGAATGAGCAGTTCTTC. Its translation is CASSVGQGAASNEQFF.

This chain uses TRBV7-8 with TRBJ2-5, with D maybe TRBD1 (5 bases). Germline V CDR1 and CDR2: SGHVS, FQNEAQ. CDR3 size: 16 residues. Trimming pared 5 bases from V and 6 bases from J, leaving 22 bases between. The CDR3 is CASSPRPSDRGQTQYF. The CDR3 nucleotides read TGTGCCAGCAGCCCAAGGCCCTCTGACAGAGGACAGACCCAGTACTTC.

This rearrangement joins TRBV6-1 to TRBJ1-5; D may be TRBD1 (6 bases). The CDR3 is 14 amino acids. The germline V gene encodes CDR1 MNHNS and CDR2 SASEGT. V lost 3 bases to trimming and J lost 3 bases, with 9 bases between them. The CDR3 loop is CASSDGQINQPQHF. In nucleotides, the CDR3 is TGTGCCAGCAGTGATGGACAGATCAATCAGCCCCAGCATTTT.